The next 9 T cell receptor beta chains were all read from a single sample in a study of blood T cell repertoires in COVID-19 (TCRdb year 2020). The library was produced with the immunoSEQ multiplex PCR assay. The table comes from immuneACCESS by way of TCRdb, which keeps in-frame sequences with V and J called. Part of the clones is missing from these tables; in studies checked, under half for an unresolved V gene and the rest for unknown reasons. This sample holds a few hundred thousand clones; about 89% were observed only once. The leading ten clones occupy 0.95% to 1.5% of the sample. The specimen was PBMCs or T cells enriched from blood (not recorded which). The origin of the receptors is a human donor in a cohort exposed to, infected with or recovered from COVID-19 (not recorded which). The donor label of this sample is uncertain.

V usage is TRBV6-5 and J usage is TRBJ1-2; possibly TRBD1 for D (6 bases). The CDR3 is 15 residues long. The V gene's germline CDR1 is MNHEY and CDR2 SVGAGI. V dropped 5 bases and J dropped 2 bases, with 15 bases sitting between them. The CDR3 DNA is TGTGCCAGCAGTCGGGACACCGGACGAAACTATGGCTACACCTTC. It is translated as CASSRDTGRNYGYTF.

This chain joins TRBV21-1 and TRBJ2-7; the table's D call, TRBD1, was not checked against the DNA. TRBV21-1 is a recognized pseudogene. The length of the CDR3 is 17 residues. The CDR3 spells CASSKEKGQGSYYEQYF. The CDR3 DNA sequence: TGTGCCAGCAGCAAAGAGAAGGGACAGGGGTCTTACTACGAGCAGTACTTC.

The CDR3 nucleotides read TGTGCCAGCTCACCGACCGGGACAGGGGGCTCCTACAATGAGCAGTTCTTC. It encodes CASSPTGTGGSYNEQFF. V is TRBV18 and J is TRBJ2-1; 11 nucleotides agree with TRBD1. V lost 3 bases to trimming and J lost 0 bases; unmatched junction nucleotides: 4. CDR3 size: 17 residues. CDR1 and CDR2 from the germline V gene are KGHSH and LQKENI.

The chain links TRBV21-1 to TRBJ1-1. TRBV21-1 is tagged as a pseudogene. CDR3 length: 17 amino acids. This CDR3 reads CASSIWPGEGTNTEAFF. The DNA for the CDR3 is TGTGCCAGCAGCATATGGCCGGGGGAAGGAACAAACACTGAAGCTTTCTTT.

The rearrangement links TRBV6-5 to TRBJ2-3, with 7 bases aligning to TRBD2. Germline CDR1 is MNHEY and CDR2 is SVGAGI. Trimming took 8 bases from V and 5 from J; bases not matched to a gene: 7. This CDR3 contains 13 residues. DNA for the CDR3: TGTGCCAGCGGAAACGGGGGGATAGATACGCAGTATTTT. Residues: CASGNGGIDTQYF.

The V call is TRBV4-3, the J call TRBJ2-1, with TRBD2 matching 15 bases. CDR1 and CDR2 from the germline V gene are LGHNA and YSLEER. V gave up 1 base and J gave up 7 bases; unmatched junction bases: 5. The CDR3 runs to 17 residues. In DNA, the CDR3 is TGCGCCAGCAGCCAAGGGACTAGCGGGGGGGCAGGGAATGAGCAGTTCTTC. Protein product: CASSQGTSGGAGNEQFF.

The rearrangement joins TRBV19 to TRBJ1-5; TRBD1 is a possible D gene (6 bases). Trimming shortened V by 5 bases and J by 2 bases, and 7 bases separated the two germline ends. Germline V gene lookup returns CDR1 LNHDA and CDR2 SQIVND (reference sequence). The CDR3 extends over 13 amino acids. The CDR3 sequence is CASSPGGNQPQHF. The CDR3 DNA follows: TGTGCCAGTAGTCCAGGGGGCAATCAGCCCCAGCATTTT.

This sequence joins TRBV27 and TRBJ1-4; D is unresolved. Germline-derived CDR1 and CDR2 are MNHEY and SMNVEV (reference sequence). This CDR3 comprises 16 residues. Trimming stripped 5 bases from V and 4 bases from J, with 17 bases between. The CDR3 DNA follows: TGTGCCAGCAGTCCCTCGGCGGGAGATCATAATGAAAAACTGTTTTTT. Encoded protein: CASSPSAGDHNEKLFF.

The chain carries TRBV4-3 and TRBJ1-2, with D unclear. V was trimmed by 0 bases and J by 4 bases, leaving 12 bases between them. The length of the CDR3 is 15 residues. Germline CDR1 reads LGHNA; CDR2 reads YSLEER. CDR3 protein: CASSQDSGQPYGYTF. DNA of the CDR3: TGCGCCAGCAGCCAAGATAGCGGCCAGCCCTATGGCTACACCTTC.